The entry below gives a single T cell receptor beta chain sequence along with its context. What it binds is not known. The method was immunoSEQ multiplex PCR; TCRdb's version includes in-frame clones alone and lacks a portion of them. The sample yields approximately 720,000 clones, under 95% seen once. Selected positively for CCR7 and CD45RO-negative, naive CD8 cells excluded terminally differentiated effector memory CD45RA+ cells. Germline lookup yields CDR1 SGHVS and CDR2 FQNEAQ. This CDR3 is built from 16 residues. V gave up 2 bases and J gave up 0 bases, with 14 bases separating them. This record comes from a study of shared clonotypes between healthy human individuals. Study findings and constraints: As a rule, naive subsets had a larger estimated richness than memory subsets.

The source of this sequence is a man aged 25-45 years in good health. What was sequenced was naive CD8+ T cells sorted from blood. The V and J genes are TRBV7-8 and TRBJ2-7; D is possibly TRBD1 (6 bases). CDR3 in amino acids: CASSLISDSSSYEQYF. CDR3 sequence (DNA): TGTGCCAGCAGCTTAATTTCGGACAGTAGCTCCTACGAGCAGTACTTC.